These 7 T cell receptor beta chains originate from one sample sequenced in a study of blood T cell repertoires in COVID-19. The method was immunoSEQ multiplex PCR; TCRdb's version includes in-frame clones alone and lacks a portion of them. The table includes 150,000 to 200,000 clones, 80% detected once. Sequenced: PBMCs or T cells enriched from blood (not recorded which). These receptors all stem from a man in his forties who had recovered from COVID-19.

The V gene is TRBV15, the J gene TRBJ1-5; tentatively, D is TRBD1 (5 bases). Germline V gene sequence: CDR1 LNHNV, CDR2 YYDKDF (reference sequence). V lost 0 bases, J lost 3 bases, and 21 bases lay in between. This CDR3 has 19 residues. In DNA form, the CDR3 reads TGTGCCACCAGCAGAGACCAGGGAAGGATTTTGGGAACCAATCAGCCCCAGCATTTT. This codes for CATSRDQGRILGTNQPQHF. Full variable domain (outside the CDR3, taken from reference TRBV15 and TRBJ1-5): DAMVIQNPRYQVTQFGKPVTLSCSQTLNHNVMYWYQQKSSQAPKLLFHYYDKDFNNEADTPDNFQSRRPNTSFCFLDIRSPGLGDTAMYLCATSRDQGRILGTNQPQHFGDGTRLSIL.

The chain joins TRBV7-3 to TRBJ1-1, with D perhaps TRBD1 (6 bases). The CDR3 totals 12 residues. Germline loops: CDR1 SGHTA, CDR2 FQGTGA. Trimming pared 8 bases from V and 7 bases from J, leaving 14 bases between. The CDR3 reads CASGRTVGEAFF. The CDR3 DNA is TGTGCCAGCGGAAGGACAGTCGGTGAAGCTTTCTTT.

The V gene is TRBV10-3, the J gene TRBJ2-7; possible D gene TRBD1, 5 bases. The CDR3 loop spans 12 amino acids. Trimming removed 6 bases from V and 6 bases from J, with 12 bases in between. Germline CDR1 and CDR2: ENHRY and SYGVKD. CDR3 protein: CAIRTDPFEQYF. CDR3 DNA sequence: TGTGCCATCAGGACAGATCCGTTCGAGCAGTACTTC.

CDR3 bases: TGTGCCAGCAGCTTGGACCCGGGACATGCTTCACCCCTCCACTTT. Translated, it gives CASSLDPGHASPLHF. The rearrangement joins TRBV11-1 to TRBJ1-6, with a tentative D call TRBD1 (6 bases). V lost 3 bases and J 9 bases, leaving 15 bases between the germline ends. Per germline, CDR1 SGHAT and CDR2 FQDESV (reference sequence). The CDR3 has 15 residues.

The V call is TRBV5-4, the J call TRBJ2-3; the match to TRBD2 covers 8 bases. The CDR3 covers 16 residues. The junction had 7 bases not matched to a gene; V was cut back by 2 bases and J by 2 bases. Germline lookup yields CDR1 SGHNT and CDR2 YYREEE (reference sequence). The DNA for the CDR3 is TGTGCCAGCAGCTTACCTCGGGGGGGTGTCACAGATACGCAGTATTTT. It codes for CASSLPRGGVTDTQYF.

DNA of the CDR3: TGTGCCAGCAGCTTAGGGTTTCGGGGGGAGCTGTTTTTT. It is translated as CASSLGFRGELFF. The chain carries TRBV7-2 and TRBJ2-2; D gene uncertain. CDR1 and CDR2 (germline): SGHTA, FQGNSA. The CDR3 covers 13 residues. V was pared by 1 base and J by 8 bases, with 8 bases between.

J is TRBJ2-7 and V is TRBV6-1, with D perhaps matching TRBD2 (5 bases). There are 14 residues in the CDR3. The germline V gene encodes CDR1 MNHNS and CDR2 SASEGT. V was shortened by 1 base and J by 2 bases, with 9 bases between the two germline ends. The chain's CDR3 is CASSEGGLAYEQYV. DNA for the CDR3: TGTGCCAGCAGTGAAGGAGGACTCGCCTACGAGCAGTACGTC.